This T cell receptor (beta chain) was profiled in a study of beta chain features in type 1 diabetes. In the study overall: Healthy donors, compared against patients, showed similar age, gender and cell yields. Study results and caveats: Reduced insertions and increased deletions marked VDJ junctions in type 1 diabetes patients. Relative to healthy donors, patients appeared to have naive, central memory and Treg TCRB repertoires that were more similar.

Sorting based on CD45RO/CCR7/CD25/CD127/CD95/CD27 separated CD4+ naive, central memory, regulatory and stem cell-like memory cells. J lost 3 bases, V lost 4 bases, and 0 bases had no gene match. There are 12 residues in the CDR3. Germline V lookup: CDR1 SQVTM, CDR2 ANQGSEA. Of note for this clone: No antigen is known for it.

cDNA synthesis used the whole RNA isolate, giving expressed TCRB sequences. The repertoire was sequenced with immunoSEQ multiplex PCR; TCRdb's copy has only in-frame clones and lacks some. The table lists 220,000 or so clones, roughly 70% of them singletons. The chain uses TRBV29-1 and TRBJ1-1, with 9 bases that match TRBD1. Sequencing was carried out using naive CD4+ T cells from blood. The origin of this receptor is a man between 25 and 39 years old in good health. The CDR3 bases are TGCAGCGTTGGGACAGGGGACACTGAAGCTTTCTTT. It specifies CSVGTGDTEAFF.